This T cell receptor beta chain originates from a study of OX40 agonist ivuxolimab in advanced cancers. Study summary: At 0.01 to 10 mg/kg, ivuxolimab was administered intravenously to patients every 2 weeks. General study points: The CD4+ and CD8+ T cells in the blood had expanded clonally by week 6 at 0.1 to 3.0 mg/kg.

Libraries were prepared by immunoSEQ multiplex PCR; TCRdb keeps only in-frame clonotypes and omits some of them. This sample has about 70,000 clones, with roughly 88% found just once. This clone was detected only a few times. The antigen remains unidentified. The sample was CD4+ or CD8+ T cells sorted from blood, taken in a trial of the OX40 agonist ivuxolimab. This receptor was obtained from an adult with an advanced solid tumor such as melanoma, head and neck, liver or kidney cancer.

The CDR3 reads CASSENQGSQPQHF. The CDR3 bases are TGTGCCAGCAGTGAAAATCAGGGAAGTCAGCCCCAGCATTTT. The chain joins TRBV2 to TRBJ1-5; D may be TRBD1 (5 bases). Germline V lookup: CDR1 SNHLY, CDR2 FYNNEI. Trimming cost V 2 bases and J 6 bases, with 11 bases left between them. The CDR3 has 14 amino acids.